These 10 T cell receptor beta chains came from one sample sequenced in a study of T cells in Graves' hyperthyroidism and ophthalmopathy. TCR beta CDR3 regions were amplified from RNA. The HTBI primer set drove a first-round RT-PCR of the TCR CDR3. Using its own MiXCR run on the multiplex PCR reads, TCRdb lists one record per CDR3 protein. This table has some 460,000 distinct CDR3 sequences, about 15% appearing once. The sequenced sample consisted of blood. These receptors came from a woman aged 18 to 35 with Graves' hyperthyroidism.

This clonotype was seen many times. This chain connects TRBV28 to TRBJ1-6; 7 nucleotides agree with TRBD1. The CDR3 extends over 15 amino acids. The ends lost 2 bases at V and 10 bases at J; junction bases unmatched: 8. CDR1 and CDR2 from the germline V gene are MDHEN and SYDVKM. CDR3 loop: CASSLATGVVSPLHF. CDR3 sequence (DNA): TGTGCCAGCAGTTTAGCTACAGGGGTGGTGTCACCCCTCCACTTT.

For this clonotype: A read error may be the cause here, since a much bigger clone is one base away. This chain connects TRBV7-3 to TRBJ2-2; D is unclear. Germline V gene data show CDR1 as SGHTA and CDR2 as FQGTGA. The CDR3 loop spans 14 amino acids. The CDR3 DNA reads as TGTACCAGCAGCCACGGGCGCCCCACCGGGGAGCTGTTTTTT. The encoded protein is CTSSHGRPTGELFF.

The V gene is TRBV7-9, the J gene TRBJ1-3, with D perhaps TRBD1 (6 bases). CDR3 length equals 12 residues. V lost 4 bases and J lost 10, with 11 bases in between. Germline CDR1 SEHNR, CDR2 FQNEAQ (reference sequence). CDR3 sequence (DNA): TGTGCCAGCAGCTCGGACAGCAAGACCATATATTTT. It encodes CASSSDSKTIYF.

This clonotype has at least ten counts. This chain connects TRBV11-3 to TRBJ1-3; 7 bases line up with TRBD1. The CDR3 is made up of 18 amino acids. CDR1 is SGHNT and CDR2 is YENEEA in the germline V gene. V lost 4 bases to trimming and J lost 4 bases; unmatched junction nucleotides: 16. CDR3 in amino acids: CASSSIQGTGTRGNTIYF. The CDR3 DNA follows: TGTGCCAGCAGCTCGATACAGGGGACTGGGACGAGGGGAAACACCATATATTTT. The whole variable domain, remainder taken from reference TRBV11-3 and TRBJ1-3, is EAGVVQSPRYKIIEKKQPVAFWCNPISGHNTLYWYLQNLGQGPELLIRYENEEAVDDSQLPKDRFSAERLKGVDSTLKIQPAELGDSAVYLCASSSIQGTGTRGNTIYFGEGSWLTVV.

Ten or more counts support this clonotype. The V and J genes are TRBV10-1 and TRBJ1-1; D is unresolved. Trimming stripped 9 bases from V and 0 bases from J, with 11 bases between. This CDR3 region has 13 residues. Germline-derived CDR1 and CDR2 are WNHNN and SYGVQD (reference sequence). The CDR3 bases are TGCGCCAGTGCGGGTGGGATGAACACTGAAGCTTTCTTT. The encoded protein is CASAGGMNTEAFF.

As for this clonotype: The junction and the germline gene differ at one end; a read error may be behind it. This sequence joins TRBV6-9 and TRBJ2-3, with D possibly being TRBD2 (6 bases). The CDR3 contains 15 residues. The germline gives CDR1 MNHGY, CDR2 SVAAGI. The CDR3 DNA reads TGCGCCAGGAGTGAAAGTCCCCAAGCGGGAGATACGCAGTATTTT. Residues: CARSESPQAGDTQYF.

This clonotype was detected many times. V gene TRBV2 combines with J gene TRBJ1-5; no definite D call. The CDR3 contains 13 residues. Germline CDR1 SNHLY, CDR2 FYNNEI. V lost 6 bases, J lost 8 bases, and 14 bases lay in between. The CDR3, as DNA: TGTGCCAGCAGGGGCGCGGGGAGGGAGCCCCAGCATTTT. It codes for CASRGAGREPQHF.

Turning to this clonotype: Since no conserved phenylalanine or tryptophan closes the CDR3, a read error is the likely cause. The chain uses TRBV20-1 and TRBJ2-1; TRBD2 agrees at 13 bases. Germline CDR1 and CDR2: DFQATT and SNEGSKA (reference sequence). J was trimmed by 0 bases and V by 3 bases; bases with no gene match: 23. The CDR3 is made up of 23 amino acids. The CDR3 here is CSARGLAGPRGSALFLSYNEQFL. In DNA, the CDR3 is TGCAGTGCTAGGGGACTAGCGGGACCCCGCGGTTCTGCTCTGTTTCTCTCCTACAATGAGCAGTTCCTC.

This clonotype was recorded only once. The rearrangement links TRBV12-3 or TRBV12-4 to TRBJ1-2, with D possibly matching TRBD1 (6 bases). The CDR3 covers 15 residues. With 6 bases removed from V and 2 bases from J, the gap between germline ends came to 16 bases. In DNA form, the CDR3 reads TGTGCCAGCAGGCTAGGGCGGACAGCAAACTATGGCTACACCTTC. This translates into CASRLGRTANYGYTF.

This clonotype was recorded at least ten times. The V gene is TRBV11-2, the J gene TRBJ2-7; D not certain. The CDR3 extends over 16 amino acids. Germline CDR1 and CDR2: SGHAT and FQNNGV. Trimming shortened V by 4 bases and J by 0 bases, and 16 bases separated the two germline ends. CDR3: CASSSASRISSYEQYF. In nucleotides, the CDR3 is TGTGCCAGCAGCTCGGCGAGTAGGATTAGCTCCTACGAGCAGTACTTC.